These T cell receptor beta chains were read from a single sample in a study of identical twins. Each CDR3 protein gets one entry after TCRdb re-called the 5' RACE reads with MiXCR. The repertoire holds fewer than 500,000 distinct CDR3 sequences, with 14% as singletons. This same sample was also part of a study on yellow fever vaccine responses in identical twins.

Sequenced sample: CD4+ T cells sorted from blood. Receptors were obtained from a woman younger than 30 in good health. The CDR3 runs from the conserved cysteine through the conserved F or W. The D gene is left open where the match is weak. Clone sizes are given selectively: once, few, many, or a class where the clone is expanded.

>TRBV2|TRBD2|TRBJ2-1|.
CAFSLAPRTSGTYNEQFF
TGTGCCTTCAGTTTAGCACCAAGGACTAGCGGGACCTACAATGAGCAGTTCTTC
>TRBV7-6|.|TRBJ2-7|few
CASSLRQRRTYEQYF
TGTGCCAGCAGCTTAAGACAGAGACGGACCTACGAGCAGTACTTC
>TRBV12-3/TRBV12-4|.|TRBJ2-7|many
CASNRDGTYEQYF
TGTGCCAGTAACCGGGACGGAACCTACGAGCAGTACTTC
>TRBV7-2|.|TRBJ2-3|few
CASSLASPGADTQYF
TGTGCCAGCAGCTTAGCATCGCCCGGGGCAGATACGCAGTATTTT
>TRBV7-3|.|TRBJ2-2|few
CASTGTTNTGELFF
TGTGCCAGCACAGGGACAACGAACACCGGGGAGCTGTTTTTT
>TRBV2|.|TRBJ1-2|few
CASSNTGGIGYTF
TGTGCCAGCAGTAATACGGGGGGGATCGGCTACACCTTC
>TRBV28|TRBD1|TRBJ2-2|few
CASSLVLPGTGNTGELFF
TGTGCCAGCAGTTTGGTTCTGCCCGGGACAGGGAACACCGGGGAGCTGTTTTTT
>TRBV5-6|TRBD2|TRBJ2-7|.
CASSLTSGGTYEQYF
TGTGCCAGCAGCTTGACTAGCGGGGGGACCTACGAGCAGTACTTC
>TRBV11-2|.|TRBJ2-1|.
CASSLDLGSRGQFF
TGTGCCAGCAGCTTAGACTTGGGCAGTCGGGGGCAGTTCTTC
>TRBV5-1|.|TRBJ1-5|many
CASSLRGYSNQPQHF
TGCGCCAGCAGCTTACGGGGGTATAGCAATCAGCCCCAGCATTTT
>TRBV2|.|TRBJ2-4|.
CASSNQIAKNIQYF
TGTGCCAGCAGCAACCAGATAGCCAAAAACATTCAGTACTTC
>TRBV12-3/TRBV12-4|.|TRBJ2-7|.
CASSSSDRGGEQYF
TGTGCCAGCAGTTCTTCTGATAGGGGAGGCGAGCAGTACTTC
>TRBV7-2|TRBD1|TRBJ2-1|.
CASSRQGGLANEQFF
TGTGCCAGCAGCCGACAGGGTGGCTTGGCTAACGAGCAGTTCTTC
>TRBV4-2|TRBD2|TRBJ2-2|many
CASSQDTSGGAGELFF
TGTGCCAGCAGCCAAGATACTAGCGGGGGGGCCGGGGAGCTGTTTTTT
>TRBV10-3|.|TRBJ2-1|few
CAISVERRSYNEQFF
TGTGCCATCAGTGTAGAGCGGAGATCCTACAATGAGCAGTTCTTC
>TRBV20-1|.|TRBJ2-3|.
CSALMIVGNTDTQYF
TGCAGTGCCCTAATGATAGTAGGGAACACAGATACGCAGTATTTT
>TRBV7-8|.|TRBJ2-3|.
CASSLGQSTTVDTQYF
TGTGCCAGCAGCTTGGGCCAGTCGACTACCGTGGATACGCAGTATTTT
>TRBV7-9|.|TRBJ2-2|.
CASSLSVGELFF
TGTGCCAGCAGCTTATCAGTCGGGGAGCTGTTTTTT
>TRBV7-9|.|TRBJ2-2|few
CASSSRASGELFF
TGTGCCAGCAGCTCACGCGCGTCCGGGGAGCTGTTTTTT
>TRBV2|.|TRBJ2-3|.
CASKGESTDTQYF
TGTGCCAGCAAGGGGGAAAGCACAGATACGCAGTATTTT
>TRBV14|.|TRBJ2-3|.
CASSQYQPADTQYF
TGTGCCAGCAGCCAATATCAGCCAGCAGATACGCAGTATTTT
>TRBV21-1|.|TRBJ1-5|.
CASSTQRQGRKPQHF
TGTGCCAGCAGCACACAGAGACAGGGGCGGAAGCCCCAGCATTTT
>TRBV28|.|TRBJ1-5|.
CASSLWEDIGYQPQHF
TGTGCCAGCAGTTTATGGGAGGACATAGGTTATCAGCCCCAGCATTTT
>TRBV29-1|TRBD1|TRBJ2-1|few
CSVATGLSLYNEQFF
TGCAGCGTGGCGACAGGGCTCTCGCTCTACAATGAGCAGTTCTTC
>TRBV27|TRBD2|TRBJ2-3|many
CASGASGSTDTQYF
TGTGCCAGTGGGGCTAGCGGGAGTACAGATACGCAGTATTTT
>TRBV11-2|.|TRBJ2-2|few
CASSPRTSGGGGHRGAVFF
.
>TRBV5-6|TRBD1|TRBJ2-3|few
CASSSGTGLSTDTQYF
TGTGCCAGCAGTTCCGGGACAGGGCTAAGCACAGATACGCAGTATTTT
>TRBV5-6|.|TRBJ2-7|many
CASSLGPEQYF
TGTGCCAGCAGCCTAGGACCTGAGCAGTACTTC
>TRBV7-6|.|TRBJ1-5|many
CASSLRTNQPQHF
TGTGCCAGCAGCTTAAGGACCAATCAGCCCCAGCATTTT
>TRBV6-2/TRBV6-3|.|TRBJ1-2|few
CASSYGIYGYTF
TGTGCCAGCAGTTACGGAATCTATGGCTACACCTTC
>TRBV6-1|.|TRBJ2-5|.
CASRKNRALMRETQYF
TGTGCCAGCAGGAAGAACAGGGCCTTGATGAGAGAGACCCAGTACTTC
>TRBV4-3|TRBD1|TRBJ2-2|.
CASSQGGGINTGELFF
TGCGCCAGCAGCCAAGGAGGGGGCATCAACACCGGGGAGCTGTTTTTT
>TRBV27|TRBD2|TRBJ2-2|.
CASSLLASGATGELFF
TGTGCCAGCAGTTTATTGGCTAGCGGGGCTACCGGGGAGCTGTTTTTT
>TRBV15|.|TRBJ2-7|.
CATSRQLGPYEQYF
TGTGCCACCAGCAGACAGTTGGGTCCCTACGAGCAGTACTTC
>TRBV12-3/TRBV12-4|.|TRBJ2-7|many
CASRLLASYEQYF
TGTGCCAGCAGATTACTAGCATCCTACGAGCAGTACTTC
>TRBV28|TRBD1|TRBJ1-6|.
CASRLLDRVNNSPLHF
TGTGCCAGCAGGCTCCTCGACAGGGTGAATAATTCACCCCTCCACTTT
>TRBV7-8|.|TRBJ2-1|.
CASSLRTVYNEQFF
TGTGCCAGCAGCTTACGGACAGTGTACAATGAGCAGTTCTTC
>TRBV2|TRBD1|TRBJ2-7|.
CASSDGTGSYEQYF
TGTGCCAGCAGTGACGGGACAGGGTCCTACGAGCAGTACTTC
>TRBV4-3|.|TRBJ2-3|.
CASSQEASPGPDTQYF
TGCGCCAGCAGCCAAGAAGCCTCCCCGGGCCCAGATACGCAGTATTTT
>TRBV5-6|.|TRBJ2-3|.
CASSSLRTDADTQYF
TGTGCCAGCAGCTCCCTGCGGACGGACGCAGATACGCAGTATTTT
>TRBV7-2|.|TRBJ2-2|few
CASSFSGLRELFF
TGTGCCAGCAGCTTTTCCGGCCTACGGGAGCTGTTTTTT
>TRBV24-1|TRBD2|TRBJ2-1|few
CATSDWAGVSNEQFF
TGTGCCACCAGTGATTGGGCGGGGGTCTCCAATGAGCAGTTCTTC
>TRBV10-3|.|TRBJ2-7|few
CAISESGDMGLRDEQYF
TGTGCCATCAGTGAGTCTGGGGACATGGGGTTGCGCGACGAGCAGTACTTC
>TRBV7-2|TRBD2|TRBJ2-7|few
CASSRTGGLYEQYF
TGTGCCAGCAGCCGGACGGGGGGTCTCTACGAGCAGTACTTC
>TRBV6-1|TRBD2|TRBJ2-1|few
CASSIAGGLAGGPGEQFF
TGTGCCAGCAGTATCGCGGGTGGACTAGCGGGAGGGCCAGGTGAGCAGTTCTTC
>TRBV5-1|TRBD1|TRBJ1-1|many
CASSSGQPNTEAFF
TGTGCCAGCAGCTCGGGACAGCCGAACACTGAAGCTTTCTTT
>TRBV25-1|.|TRBJ2-7|few
CASSVSLGGYEQYF
TGTGCCAGCAGTGTGAGCCTCGGGGGCTACGAGCAGTACTTC
>TRBV11-1|TRBD2|TRBJ2-3|few
CASSLGLAGESPTDTQYF
TGTGCCAGCAGCCTGGGACTAGCGGGAGAATCTCCCACAGATACGCAGTATTTT
>TRBV2|.|TRBJ1-4|few
CASSEGLGSEKLFF
TGTGCCAGCAGTGAAGGATTGGGAAGCGAAAAACTGTTTTTT
>TRBV6-5|.|TRBJ2-1|.
CASSYLGTGNEQFF
TGTGCCAGCAGTTACTTGGGGACGGGCAATGAGCAGTTCTTC
>TRBV6-2/TRBV6-3|TRBD1|TRBJ2-7|few
CASSRQGATYEQYF
TGTGCCAGCAGTCGACAGGGGGCTACCTACGAGCAGTACTTC
>TRBV29-1|.|TRBJ2-5|.
CSVAPGGETQYF
TGCAGCGTTGCCCCAGGAGGAGAGACCCAGTACTTC
>TRBV5-1|.|TRBJ2-7|.
CASSTAGDTYEQYF
TGCGCCAGCAGCACGGCCGGGGACACCTACGAGCAGTACTTC
>TRBV12-3/TRBV12-4|.|TRBJ1-2|many
CASSLFGPAYGYTF
TGTGCCAGCAGTTTATTCGGGCCAGCTTATGGCTACACCTTC